Presented here are 28 T cell receptor beta chains from one specimen sequenced in a study of blood T cell repertoires in COVID-19. Method: immunoSEQ multiplex PCR; TCRdb's copy keeps in-frame clones and lacks some. The sample lists fewer than 350,000 clones, about 83% seen once, with under 7% in the top ten. Sample: PBMCs or T cells enriched from blood (not recorded which). Receptors were obtained from a woman aged 35 to 49 who had recovered from COVID-19.

V and J are TRBV7-9 and TRBJ2-1; 10 bases fit TRBD1. CDR1 is SEHNR, CDR2 FQNEAQ, per germline (reference sequence). The ends lost 4 bases at V and 9 bases at J; junction bases unmatched: 9. This CDR3 is built from 15 residues. The CDR3 protein is CASSSGQGVEGEQFF. The CDR3 region has the DNA TGTGCCAGCAGCTCTGGACAGGGGGTGGAGGGTGAGCAGTTCTTC.

CDR3 region: CASSGTIEQFF. Here the CDR3 DNA reads TGTGCCTCCTCCGGGACTATTGAGCAGTTCTTC. This chain uses TRBV12-3 or TRBV12-4 with TRBJ2-1; 7 nucleotides match TRBD2. This CDR3 contains 11 residues. V shed 11 bases, J shed 9 bases, and the junction held 7 bases outside the gene matches.

The V gene is TRBV28, the J gene TRBJ2-7; 11 nucleotides agree with TRBD2. Germline V gives CDR1 MDHEN, CDR2 SYDVKM. V dropped 4 bases and J dropped 4; count of bases not matched to a gene: 9. The CDR3 totals 16 residues. The CDR3 DNA is TGTGCCAGCAGTTCATCCGGGACTAGCGGATTTTACGAGCAGTACTTC. This gives the protein CASSSSGTSGFYEQYF.

The gene calls are TRBV7-9 and TRBJ2-3; D possibly corresponds to TRBD2 (5 bases). The CDR3 loop spans 16 amino acids. V gave up 6 bases and J gave up 0 bases, with 16 bases separating them. CDR1 and CDR2 from the germline V gene are SEHNR and FQNEAQ (reference sequence). CDR3 DNA sequence: TGTGCCAGCAGGAAAAAAAGGACTGGAAGCACAGATACGCAGTATTTT. Translating it yields CASRKKRTGSTDTQYF.

This clone was counted once. The chain employs TRBV2 and TRBJ2-3; 11 nucleotides agree with TRBD2. Germline CDR1 is SNHLY and CDR2 is FYNNEI. Trimming removed 6 bases from V and 6 bases from J; junction bases left unmatched: 11. The CDR3 extends over 16 amino acids. The CDR3 nucleotides are TGTGCCAGCAGCCCCACCTTAGCGGGAGGGTCGGATACGCAGTATTTT. Protein sequence: CASSPTLAGGSDTQYF. Together with reference TRBV2 and TRBJ2-3, the CDR3 gives the full variable domain: EPEVTQTPSHQVTQMGQEVILRCVPISNHLYFYWYRQILGQKVEFLVSFYNNEISEKSEIFDDQFSVERPDGSNFTLKIRSTKLEDSAMYFCASSPTLAGGSDTQYFGPGTRLTVL.

The genes are TRBV2 and TRBJ2-1; 11 nucleotides match TRBD2. CDR3 length equals 15 residues. Germline CDR1 is SNHLY and CDR2 is FYNNEI. The V segment lost 5 bases and the J segment 7 bases; nucleotides outside the gene matches: 7. The CDR3 nucleotides are TGTGCCAGCAGTTACGGACTAGCGGGTGGGAATGAGCAGTTCTTC. Translating it yields CASSYGLAGGNEQFF. Using reference TRBV2 and TRBJ2-1 for the parts outside the CDR3, the full variable domain is EPEVTQTPSHQVTQMGQEVILRCVPISNHLYFYWYRQILGQKVEFLVSFYNNEISEKSEIFDDQFSVERPDGSNFTLKIRSTKLEDSAMYFCASSYGLAGGNEQFFGPGTRLTVL.

Only one count was recorded for this clone. V usage is TRBV6-8 and J usage is TRBJ2-5, with D possibly TRBD1 on 6 matching bases. V lost 2 bases and J 2 bases, leaving 12 bases between the germline ends. Germline lookup yields CDR1 MNHGY and CDR2 SAAAGT. The CDR3 loop spans 15 amino acids. For the CDR3, the DNA is TGTGCCAGCAGTTACGAGGACAGCTATCAAGAGACCCAGTACTTC. It translates to CASSYEDSYQETQYF.

The V gene is TRBV27, the J gene TRBJ2-7; TRBD2 agrees at 8 bases. After removal of 6 bases from V and 2 bases from J, the junction contained 9 bases not matched to a gene. In germline, CDR1 is MNHEY, CDR2 SMNVEV (reference sequence). There are 15 residues in the CDR3. In DNA, the CDR3 is TGTGCCAGCAGCCTCGGAGCGGGACTAGCCTACGAGCAGTACTTC. It specifies CASSLGAGLAYEQYF.

The rearrangement uses TRBV27 and TRBJ1-1, with 9 positions matching TRBD1. The V gene end was trimmed by 5 bases and the J gene end by 8 bases; junction bases not matched to a gene: 6. The CDR3 is made up of 13 amino acids. Per germline, CDR1 MNHEY and CDR2 SMNVEV (reference sequence). CDR3: CASSVNRGREAFF. CDR3 bases: TGTGCCAGCAGTGTCAACAGGGGGCGGGAAGCTTTCTTT.

This clone was observed once. The V gene is TRBV7-2, the J gene TRBJ2-1, with TRBD2 matching over 9 bases. CDR3 length: 15 amino acids. Germline CDR1 is SGHTA and CDR2 is FQGNSA. V gave up 4 bases and J gave up 4 bases; unmatched junction bases: 5. CDR3 sequence: CASSYSSGTYNEQFF. In DNA form, the CDR3 reads TGTGCCAGCAGCTATTCTAGCGGGACGTACAATGAGCAGTTCTTC. The full variable domain, completed using reference TRBV7-2 and TRBJ2-1, is GAGVSQSPSNKVTEKGKDVELRCDPISGHTALYWYRQSLGQGLEFLIYFQGNSAPDKSGLPSDRFSAERTGGSVSTLTIQRTQQEDSAVYLCASSYSSGTYNEQFFGPGTRLTVL.

The rearrangement links TRBV16 to TRBJ1-3; 7 positions agree with TRBD1. V dropped 3 bases and J dropped 3; count of bases not matched to a gene: 2. CDR1 KGHSY and CDR2 FQNENV come from the germline V gene. The CDR3 sequence is 14 residues long. CDR3 region: CASSQNRGGNTIYF. CDR3 sequence (DNA): TGTGCCAGCAGCCAGAACAGGGGTGGAAACACCATATATTTT.

This clone was counted between two and nine times. This rearrangement joins TRBV27 to TRBJ2-7; 7 bases align to TRBD2. This CDR3 spans 15 amino acids. In germline, CDR1 is MNHEY, CDR2 SMNVEV (reference sequence). V lost 2 bases and J lost 2; bases outside the gene matches: 6. CDR3 DNA: TGTGCCAGCAGTTTAGACGGGAGGCGTACCTACGAGCAGTACTTC. Protein: CASSLDGRRTYEQYF.

The chain carries TRBV12-3 or TRBV12-4 and TRBJ1-2, with D uncertain. The CDR3 length is 12 residues. V was trimmed by 2 bases and J by 8 bases, leaving 9 bases between them. The CDR3 region is CASSLMREGYTF. The CDR3 DNA reads TGTGCCAGCAGTTTAATGAGGGAGGGCTACACCTTC.

As DNA, the CDR3 is TGCGCCAGCAGCTTGGTTAGCGGGACGCCGAGAGATACGCAGTATTTT. This codes for CASSLVSGTPRDTQYF. The rearrangement uses TRBV5-1 and TRBJ2-3; TRBD2 agrees at 8 bases. The CDR3 runs 16 residues. The trim removed 0 bases at V and 5 bases at J, leaving 8 bases unmatched. Germline V gene sequence: CDR1 SGHRS, CDR2 YFSETQ.

The chain combines TRBV5-6 with TRBJ2-3, with 8 bases identical to TRBD2. The CDR3 is 16 residues long. The trim removed 1 base at V and 0 bases at J, leaving 4 bases unmatched. Germline CDR1 SGHDT, CDR2 YYEEEE. In DNA, the CDR3 is TGTGCCAGCAGCTTGTTGGGACTAGGGAGCACAGATACGCAGTATTTT. Amino acids: CASSLLGLGSTDTQYF.

As regards this clone: The sample carries other DNA sequences with the same CDR3. The chain uses TRBV30 and TRBJ2-7; the D gene is possibly TRBD2 (5 bases). V lost 2 bases and J lost 2, with 7 bases in between. CDR3 length: 12 residues. Per germline, CDR1 GTSNPN and CDR2 SVGIG (reference sequence). This CDR3 reads CAWSRGTYEQYF. CDR3 coding DNA: TGTGCCTGGAGTCGGGGTACCTACGAGCAGTACTTC. Complete variable domain (other parts from reference TRBV30 and TRBJ2-7): SQTIHQWPATLVQPVGSPLSLECTVEGTSNPNLYWYRQAAGRGLQLLFYSVGIGQISSEVPQNLSASRPQDRQFILSSKKLLLSDSGFYLCAWSRGTYEQYFGPGTRLTVT.

The rearrangement uses TRBV30 and TRBJ2-7; TRBD1 matches at 7 bases. Germline loops: CDR1 GTSNPN, CDR2 SVGIG (reference sequence). The CDR3 covers 11 residues. The V gene end was trimmed by 2 bases and the J gene end by 8 bases; junction bases not matched to a gene: 3. CDR3 sequence reads: CAWSRQGQQYF. CDR3 nucleotides: TGTGCCTGGAGTAGACAGGGCCAGCAGTACTTC.

This clone was recorded once. This chain uses TRBV14 with TRBJ1-1; unclear D gene. The germline V gene has CDR1 SGHDN and CDR2 FVKESK. The CDR3 contains 13 residues. V shed 4 bases and J shed 2 bases, with 8 bases lying between them. The CDR3 coding sequence is TGTGCCAGCAGCCGGGCCCTAAACACTGAAGCTTTCTTT. This codes for CASSRALNTEAFF.

This chain joins TRBV28 and TRBJ2-7, with 8 bases fitting TRBD2. J lost 3 bases, V lost 11 bases, and 6 bases had no gene match. The CDR3 contains 12 residues. Germline CDR1 and CDR2: MDHEN and SYDVKM. The CDR3 loop is CAAGGGIYEQYF. The CDR3 nucleotides are TGTGCCGCCGGGGGGGGAATCTACGAGCAGTACTTC.

This chain connects TRBV19 to TRBJ2-1; 9 bases match TRBD2. This CDR3 comprises 17 residues. The germline gives CDR1 LNHDA, CDR2 SQIVND (reference sequence). V dropped 6 bases and J dropped 3; count of bases not matched to a gene: 12. The CDR3 sequence: CASRISGSGSLYNEQFF. The CDR3 DNA is TGTGCCAGTAGGATTAGCGGGAGCGGCTCCCTCTACAATGAGCAGTTCTTC.

V and J are TRBV7-8 and TRBJ1-2; 7 nucleotides align to TRBD1. The V segment lost 3 bases and the J segment 8 bases; nucleotides outside the gene matches: 12. From germline, CDR1 is SGHVS and CDR2 FQNEAQ. The CDR3 consists of 15 residues. The CDR3 bases are TGTGCCAGCAGCTTGGGCCGGGACAGCCGTTTGGGCTACACCTTC. Its translation: CASSLGRDSRLGYTF.

The V gene is TRBV4-3, the J gene TRBJ1-2; TRBD1 aligns across 8 bases. The junction had 2 bases not matched to a gene; V was cut back by 0 bases and J by 5 bases. The CDR3 length is 14 residues. CDR1 is LGHNA, CDR2 YSLEER, per germline. The CDR3 protein is CASSQDRGLYGYTF. CDR3 nucleotides: TGCGCCAGCAGCCAAGACAGGGGGCTGTATGGCTACACCTTC.

V is TRBV3-1 (or the pseudogene TRBV3-2) and J is TRBJ2-2; 14 bases are a match to TRBD2. V was clipped by 4 bases and J by 7 bases; unmatched bases: 5. The CDR3 spans 16 residues. The germline V gene encodes CDR1 LGHDT and CDR2 YNNKEL (reference sequence). In nucleotides, the CDR3 is TGTGCCAGCAGCCTGTGGACTAGCGGGAGGAACGGGGAGCTGTTTTTT. Its translation is CASSLWTSGRNGELFF.

This clone has more than one count but fewer than ten. The sample contains more than one DNA sequence encoding this CDR3. The rearrangement links TRBV18 to TRBJ2-2; no clear D gene. The CDR3 loop spans 12 amino acids. Per the germline V gene, CDR1 is KGHSH and CDR2 is LQKENI. V dropped 0 bases and J dropped 6 bases, with 2 bases sitting between them. This chain's CDR3 is CASSPPSGELFF. Here the CDR3 DNA reads TGTGCCAGCTCACCACCCTCCGGGGAGCTGTTTTTT.

This chain links TRBV5-1 with TRBJ1-2, with D perhaps matching TRBD1 (6 bases). V lost 4 bases, J lost 8 bases, and 15 bases lay in between. The CDR3 contains 13 residues. Per germline, CDR1 SGHRS and CDR2 YFSETQ. CDR3 loop: CASSPLDRAGYTF. The CDR3 DNA follows: TGCGCCAGCAGCCCACTGGACAGAGCGGGCTACACCTTC.

J is TRBJ1-6 and V is TRBV6-5; possibly TRBD1 for D (6 bases). The CDR3 runs 15 residues. The ends were cut back, 6 bases at V and 6 bases at J, with 15 bases in the middle. Germline-derived CDR1 and CDR2 are MNHEY and SVGAGI. CDR3 loop: CASSLAGGLNSPLHF. The DNA for the CDR3 is TGTGCCAGCAGCCTAGCGGGGGGGCTTAATTCACCCCTCCACTTT.

The V call is TRBV7-8, the J call TRBJ1-1; unclear D gene. The germline V gene encodes CDR1 SGHVS and CDR2 FQNEAQ. Trimming took off 5 bases at V and 4 bases at J, with 11 bases between the two ends. The CDR3 spans 13 residues. This CDR3 is CASSAREVTEAFF. The CDR3 DNA is TGTGCCAGCAGCGCCCGGGAAGTCACTGAAGCTTTCTTT. The entire variable domain, with the rest obtained from reference TRBV7-8 and TRBJ1-1, is as follows: GAGVSQSPRYKVAKRGQDVALRCDPISGHVSLFWYQQALGQGPEFLTYFQNEAQLDKSGLPSDRFFAERPEGSVSTLKIQRTQQEDSAVYLCASSAREVTEAFFGQGTRLTVV.

The rearrangement joins TRBV28 to TRBJ2-2; 12 nucleotides match TRBD1. Germline CDR1 reads MDHEN; CDR2 reads SYDVKM. V lost 5 bases to trimming and J lost 7 bases; unmatched junction nucleotides: 2. The CDR3 length is 14 residues. The CDR3: CASSGTGGNGELFF. DNA of the CDR3: TGTGCCAGCAGTGGGACAGGGGGCAACGGGGAGCTGTTTTTT.